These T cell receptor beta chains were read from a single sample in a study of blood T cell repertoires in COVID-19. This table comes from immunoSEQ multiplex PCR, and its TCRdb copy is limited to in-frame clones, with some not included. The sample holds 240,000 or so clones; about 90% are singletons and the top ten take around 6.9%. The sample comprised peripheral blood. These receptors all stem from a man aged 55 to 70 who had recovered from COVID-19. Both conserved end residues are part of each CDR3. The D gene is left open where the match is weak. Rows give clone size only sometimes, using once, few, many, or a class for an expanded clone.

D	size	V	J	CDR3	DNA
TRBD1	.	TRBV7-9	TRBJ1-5	CASSNLTGGGRNQPQHF	TGTGCCAGCAGCAACTTGACAGGGGGAGGTCGCAATCAGCCCCAGCATTTT
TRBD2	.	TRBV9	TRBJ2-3	CASSVTSGTSTDTQYF	TGTGCCAGCAGCGTAACTAGCGGGACTAGCACAGATACGCAGTATTTT
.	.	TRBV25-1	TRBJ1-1	CASSASGGTEAFF	TGTGCCAGCAGCGCCTCCGGTGGCACTGAAGCTTTCTTT
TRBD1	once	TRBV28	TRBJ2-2	CASSSNRGHFDTGELFF	TGTGCCAGCAGTTCGAACAGGGGGCACTTCGACACCGGGGAGCTGTTTTTT
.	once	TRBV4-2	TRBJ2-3	CASSQDKRGDFSSTDTQYF	TGTGCCAGCAGCCAAGATAAGCGCGGGGACTTCTCTAGCACAGATACGCAGTATTTT
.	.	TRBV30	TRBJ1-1	CAWSYSGNTEAFF	TGTGCCTGGAGCTATAGTGGGAACACTGAAGCTTTCTTT
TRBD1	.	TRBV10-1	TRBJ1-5	CASSERTGVNQPQHF	TGCGCCAGCAGTGAGAGGACAGGGGTCAATCAGCCCCAGCATTTT
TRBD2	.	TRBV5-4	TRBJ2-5	CASSLMGGEGETQYF	TGTGCCAGCAGCTTGATGGGGGGGGAAGGAGAGACCCAGTACTTC
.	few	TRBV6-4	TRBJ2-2	CASSPTETGELFF	TGTGCCAGCAGTCCCACGGAGACCGGGGAGCTGTTTTTT
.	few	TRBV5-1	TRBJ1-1	CASSLDGAMNTEAFF	TGCGCCAGCAGCCTGGACGGAGCAATGAACACTGAAGCTTTCTTT
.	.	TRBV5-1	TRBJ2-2	CASSLLTAGELFF	TGCGCCAGCAGCCTCTTGACAGCCGGGGAGCTGTTTTTT
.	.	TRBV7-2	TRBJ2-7	CASGRQSYEQYF	TGTGCCAGCGGCCGACAGTCCTACGAGCAGTACTTC
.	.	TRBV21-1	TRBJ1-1	CASSKAPRATEAFF	TGTGCCAGCAGCAAAGCGCCCAGGGCCACTGAAGCTTTCTTT
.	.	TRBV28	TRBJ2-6	CATYPRWSSGANVLTF	TGTGCCACCTACCCCCGTTGGTCCTCTGGGGCCAACGTCCTGACTTTC
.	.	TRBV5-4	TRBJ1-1	CASSVVGGKGTEAFF	TGTGCCAGCAGCGTGGTGGGGGGTAAGGGCACTGAAGCTTTCTTT
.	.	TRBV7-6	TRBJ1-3	CASSLDGGRGNTIYF	TGTGCCAGCAGCTTAGACGGGGGGCGAGGAAACACCATATATTTT
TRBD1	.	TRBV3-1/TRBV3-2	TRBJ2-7	CASSPYPNGQGAYEQYF	TGTGCCAGCAGCCCCTATCCAAACGGACAGGGGGCCTACGAGCAGTACTTC
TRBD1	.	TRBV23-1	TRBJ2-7	CASSQPWSGTGRKNRTYEQYF	TGCGCCAGCAGTCAACCTTGGTCCGGGACAGGAAGAAAAAATAGGACCTACGAGCAGTACTTC
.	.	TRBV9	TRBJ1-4	CASSPRRSQVNEKLFF	TGTGCCAGCAGCCCCAGGAGGAGTCAGGTTAACGAAAAACTGTTTTTT
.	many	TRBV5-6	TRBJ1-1	CASSWARQSIDTEAFF	TGTGCCAGCAGCTGGGCCCGACAGTCAATCGACACTGAAGCTTTCTTT
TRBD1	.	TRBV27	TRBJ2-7	CASSPYGTGVYEQYF	TGTGCCAGCAGTCCTTACGGGACAGGGGTTTACGAGCAGTACTTC
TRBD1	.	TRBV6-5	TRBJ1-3	CASSSRTGTGANTIYF	TGTGCCAGCAGTTCCCGGACAGGGACGGGGGCGAACACCATATATTTT
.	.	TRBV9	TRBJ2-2	CASSVLPTGELFF	TGTGCCAGCAGCGTACTTCCGACCGGGGAGCTGTTTTTT
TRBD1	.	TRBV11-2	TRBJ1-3	CASSSQGARFGAIYF	TGTGCCAGCAGCTCCCAGGGGGCGAGGTTCGGCGCCATATATTTT
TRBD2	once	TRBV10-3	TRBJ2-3	CAIRRSGTSGADTQYF	TGTGCCATCAGGCGGTCCGGGACTAGCGGTGCGGATACGCAGTATTTT
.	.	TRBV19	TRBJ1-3	CASGRVHSGNTIYF	TGTGCCAGTGGGAGAGTCCACTCTGGAAACACCATATATTTT
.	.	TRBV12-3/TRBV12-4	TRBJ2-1	CASRRRGNEQFF	TGTGCCAGCAGGCGAAGGGGTAATGAGCAGTTCTTC
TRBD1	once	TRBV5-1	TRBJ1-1	CASSLDRANTEAFF	TGCGCCAGCAGCTTAGACAGGGCCAACACTGAAGCTTTCTTT
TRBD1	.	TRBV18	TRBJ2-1	CASSPRAGGMYEQFF	TGTGCCAGCTCACCACGGGCAGGGGGCATGTATGAGCAGTTCTTC
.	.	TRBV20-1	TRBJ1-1	CSASATFNPTEAFF	TGCAGTGCTAGTGCCACTTTTAACCCCACTGAAGCTTTCTTT
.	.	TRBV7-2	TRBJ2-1	CASSFNVGGISYNEQFF	TGTGCCAGCAGCTTTAATGTGGGGGGAATCTCCTACAATGAGCAGTTCTTC
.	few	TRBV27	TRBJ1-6	CASSPYRVYSPLHF	TGTGCCAGCAGTCCGTACAGGGTATATTCACCCCTCCACTTT
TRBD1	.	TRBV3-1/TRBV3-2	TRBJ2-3	CASSHSSNSGPTGGRHTQYF	TGTGCCAGCAGCCATAGTAGTAATTCCGGACCTACAGGGGGCAGACATACGCAGTATTTT
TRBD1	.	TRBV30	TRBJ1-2	CASTRDREPNYGYTF	TGTGCCTCAACCCGGGACAGAGAACCTAACTATGGCTACACCTTC
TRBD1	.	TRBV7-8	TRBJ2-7	CASSGMGQGPREQYF	TGTGCCAGCAGCGGGATGGGACAGGGGCCGAGGGAGCAGTACTTC
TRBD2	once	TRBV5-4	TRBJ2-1	CASSLEAGGPQYNEQFF	TGTGCCAGCAGCTTGGAAGCGGGGGGCCCCCAGTACAATGAGCAGTTCTTC
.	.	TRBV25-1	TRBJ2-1	CASRGTGRNEQFF	TGTGCCAGCAGAGGAACGGGAAGGAATGAGCAGTTCTTC
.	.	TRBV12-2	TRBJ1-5	CASRLDFVAQGLNQPQHF	TGTGCAAGTCGCTTAGATTTTGTCGCGCAGGGACTAAATCAGCCCCAGCATTTT
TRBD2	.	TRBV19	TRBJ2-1	CASRTSSPYNEQFF	TGTGCCAGTAGGACTAGCTCCCCCTACAATGAGCAGTTCTTC
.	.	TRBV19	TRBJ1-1	CASTADREGSEAFF	TGTGCCAGTACCGCGGACAGAGAGGGGTCCGAAGCTTTCTTT
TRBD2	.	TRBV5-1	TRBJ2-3	CASGNGGGPTDTQYF	TGCGCCAGCGGCAATGGGGGGGGACCCACAGATACGCAGTATTTT
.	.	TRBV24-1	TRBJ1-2	CATSEGGSGVYGYTF	TGTGCCACCAGTGAAGGGGGATCCGGGGTCTATGGCTACACCTTC
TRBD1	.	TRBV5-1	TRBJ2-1	CASSAGQGANEQFF	TGCGCCAGCAGCGCCGGACAGGGGGCGAATGAGCAGTTCTTC
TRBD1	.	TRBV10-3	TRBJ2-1	CAISPDRDIYHEQFF	TGTGCCATCAGCCCGGACAGGGACATTTATCATGAGCAGTTCTTC
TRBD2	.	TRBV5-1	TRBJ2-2	CASSPLYGRGGPSNTGELFF	TGCGCCAGCAGCCCTCTGTACGGGCGGGGGGGCCCCTCGAACACCGGGGAGCTGTTTTTT
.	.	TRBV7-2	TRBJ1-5	CASSLAVTENQPQHF	TGTGCCAGCAGCTTAGCGGTGACAGAGAATCAGCCCCAGCATTTT
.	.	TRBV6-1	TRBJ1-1	CASSEVRTVNTEAFF	TGTGCCAGCAGTGAAGTAAGAACAGTGAACACTGAAGCTTTCTTT
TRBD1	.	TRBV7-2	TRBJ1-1	CASSLAGQGRPEAFF	TGTGCCAGCAGCTTAGCGGGACAGGGACGACCTGAAGCTTTCTTT
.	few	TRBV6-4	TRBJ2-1	CASSGSATRFQHEQFF	TGTGCCAGCAGTGGTTCCGCTACTAGATTCCAACATGAGCAGTTCTTC
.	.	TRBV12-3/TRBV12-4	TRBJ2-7	CASSMAEVGEQYF	TGTGCCAGCAGTATGGCCGAGGTAGGCGAGCAGTACTTC
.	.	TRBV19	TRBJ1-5	CASSPGGQGNQPQHF	TGTGCCAGTAGTCCGGGTGGGCAGGGGAATCAGCCCCAGCATTTT
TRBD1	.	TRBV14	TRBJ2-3	CASSPHRGYTDTQYF	TGTGCCAGCAGCCCGCACAGGGGTTACACAGATACGCAGTATTTT
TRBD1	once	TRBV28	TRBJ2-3	CASSRQGADTQYF	TGTGCCAGCAGTAGGCAGGGGGCAGATACGCAGTATTTT